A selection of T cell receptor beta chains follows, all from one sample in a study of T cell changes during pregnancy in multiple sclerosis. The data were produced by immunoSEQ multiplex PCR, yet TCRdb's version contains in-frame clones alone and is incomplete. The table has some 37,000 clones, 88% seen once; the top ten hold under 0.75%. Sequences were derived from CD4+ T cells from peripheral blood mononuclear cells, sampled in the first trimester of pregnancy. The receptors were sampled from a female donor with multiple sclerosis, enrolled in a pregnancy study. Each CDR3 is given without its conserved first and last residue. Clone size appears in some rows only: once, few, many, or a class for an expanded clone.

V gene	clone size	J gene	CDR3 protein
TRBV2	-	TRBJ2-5	ASSDGLAGVVGETQY
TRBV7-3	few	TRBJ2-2	ASSFGGSAGELF
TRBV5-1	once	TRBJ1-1	ASKQGINTEAF
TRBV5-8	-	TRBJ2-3	ASSLSGDSTDTQY
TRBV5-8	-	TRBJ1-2	ASRPWGGAGGYT
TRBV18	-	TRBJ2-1	ASSRSTGGSRNEQF
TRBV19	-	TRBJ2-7	ASSAVRTGPSYEQY
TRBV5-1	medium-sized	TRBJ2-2	ASSFPGGYTGELF
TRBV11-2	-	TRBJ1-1	ASSSFYTEAF
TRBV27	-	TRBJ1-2	ASSLLRGQGSYGYT
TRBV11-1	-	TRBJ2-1	ASSGKGTSGGNEQF
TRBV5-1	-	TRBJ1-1	ASSRTQGRMNTEAF
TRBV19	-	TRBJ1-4	ASSPGTGAEKLF
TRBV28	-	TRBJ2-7	ASNEKGGSSYEQY